This T cell receptor beta chain was sequenced in a study of T cell changes during pregnancy in multiple sclerosis. The V and J ends lost 0 bases and 4 bases, in that order; junction bases with no gene match: 12. The CDR3 has 17 residues. CDR1 and CDR2 (germline): SGHRS, YFSETQ. Clones were read by immunoSEQ multiplex PCR, and TCRdb kept only the in-frame ones, dropping some. The profile covers 47,000 or so clones, with 85% to 95% appearing a single time and over 0.4% taken by the ten largest. The rearrangement links TRBV5-1 to TRBJ1-2, with TRBD1 matching 7 bases. The receptor was derived from a female donor with multiple sclerosis, enrolled in a pregnancy study. Specimen: CD4+ T cells from peripheral blood mononuclear cells, collected in the first trimester of pregnancy. In nucleotides, the CDR3 is TGCGCCAGCAGCTTGGCGACGACAACAGGGGTGGGCTATGGCTACACCTTC. Encoded protein: CASSLATTTGVGYGYTF.